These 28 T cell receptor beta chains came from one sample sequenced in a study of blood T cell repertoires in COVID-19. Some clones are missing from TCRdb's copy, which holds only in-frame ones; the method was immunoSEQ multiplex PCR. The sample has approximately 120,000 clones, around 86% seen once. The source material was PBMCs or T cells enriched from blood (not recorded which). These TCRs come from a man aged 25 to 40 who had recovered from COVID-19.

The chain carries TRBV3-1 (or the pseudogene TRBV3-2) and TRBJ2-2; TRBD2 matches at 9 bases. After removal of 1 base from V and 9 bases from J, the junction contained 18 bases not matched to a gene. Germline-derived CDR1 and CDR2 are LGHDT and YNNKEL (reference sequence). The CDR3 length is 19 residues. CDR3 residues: CASSQVVRVAGGPPRELFF. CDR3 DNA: TGTGCCAGCAGCCAAGTGGTCCGGGTCGCGGGGGGGCCTCCCAGGGAGCTGTTTTTT.

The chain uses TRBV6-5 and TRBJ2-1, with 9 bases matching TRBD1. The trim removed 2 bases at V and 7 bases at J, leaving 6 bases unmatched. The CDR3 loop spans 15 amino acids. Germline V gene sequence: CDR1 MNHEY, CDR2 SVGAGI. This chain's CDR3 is CASSYAGTGLNEQFF. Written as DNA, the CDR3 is TGTGCCAGCAGTTACGCCGGGACAGGGTTAAATGAGCAGTTCTTC.

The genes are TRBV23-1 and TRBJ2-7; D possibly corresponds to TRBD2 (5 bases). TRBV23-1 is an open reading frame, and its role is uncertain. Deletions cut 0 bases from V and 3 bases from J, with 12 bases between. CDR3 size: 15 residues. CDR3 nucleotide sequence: TGCGCCAGCAGTCAATCGTTGGGAGAAAACTACGAGCAGTACGTC. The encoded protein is CASSQSLGENYEQYV.

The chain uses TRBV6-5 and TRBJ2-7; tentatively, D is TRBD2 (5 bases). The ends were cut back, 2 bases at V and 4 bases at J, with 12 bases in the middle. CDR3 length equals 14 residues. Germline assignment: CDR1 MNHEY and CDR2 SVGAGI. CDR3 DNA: TGTGCCAGCAGTTACATCACCGGCGGGTACGAGCAGTACTTC. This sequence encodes CASSYITGGYEQYF.

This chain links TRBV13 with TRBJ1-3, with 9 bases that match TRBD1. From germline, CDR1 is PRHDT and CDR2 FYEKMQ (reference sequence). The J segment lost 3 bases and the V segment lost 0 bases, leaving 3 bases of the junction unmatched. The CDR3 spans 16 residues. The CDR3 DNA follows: TGTGCCAGCAGCTTAGGAGGGACAGGGTATGGAAACACCATATATTTT. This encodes CASSLGGTGYGNTIYF.

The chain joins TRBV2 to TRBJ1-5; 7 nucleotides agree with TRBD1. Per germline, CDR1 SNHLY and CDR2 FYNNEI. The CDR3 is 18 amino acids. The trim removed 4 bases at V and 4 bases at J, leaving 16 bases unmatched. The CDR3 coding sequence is TGTGCCAGCAGTGTTGCGACAGGGAACAAAAACAGGAATCAGCCCCAGCATTTT. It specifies CASSVATGNKNRNQPQHF.

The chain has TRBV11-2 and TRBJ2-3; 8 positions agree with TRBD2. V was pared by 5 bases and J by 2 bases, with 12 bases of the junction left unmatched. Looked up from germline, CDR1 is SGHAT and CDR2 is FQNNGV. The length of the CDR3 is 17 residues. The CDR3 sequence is CASSLRLAQKTTDTQYF. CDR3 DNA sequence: TGTGCCAGCAGCCTGAGACTAGCGCAAAAGACCACAGATACGCAGTATTTT.

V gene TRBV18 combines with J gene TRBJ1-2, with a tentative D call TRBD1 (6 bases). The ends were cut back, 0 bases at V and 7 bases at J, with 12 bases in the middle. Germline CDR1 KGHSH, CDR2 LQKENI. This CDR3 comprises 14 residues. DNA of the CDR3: TGTGCCAGCTCACCACCGACAGGCCGGGTTGGCTACACCTTC. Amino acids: CASSPPTGRVGYTF. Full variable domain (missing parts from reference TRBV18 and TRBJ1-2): NAGVMQNPRHLVRRRGQEARLRCSPMKGHSHVYWYRQLPEEGLKFMVYLQKENIIDESGMPKERFSAEFPKEGPSILRIQQVVRGDSAAYFCASSPPTGRVGYTFGSGTRLTVV.

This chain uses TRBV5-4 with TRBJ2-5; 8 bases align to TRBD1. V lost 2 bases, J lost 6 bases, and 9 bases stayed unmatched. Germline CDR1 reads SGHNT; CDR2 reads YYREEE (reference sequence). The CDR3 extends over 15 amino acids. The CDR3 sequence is CASSFMTGATKTQYF. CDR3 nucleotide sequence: TGTGCCAGCAGCTTCATGACAGGGGCTACGAAGACCCAGTACTTC.

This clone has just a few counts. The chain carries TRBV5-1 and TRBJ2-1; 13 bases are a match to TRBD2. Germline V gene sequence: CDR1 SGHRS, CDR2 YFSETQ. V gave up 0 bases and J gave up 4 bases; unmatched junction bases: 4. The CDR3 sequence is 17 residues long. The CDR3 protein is CASSLVGTSGIYNEQFF. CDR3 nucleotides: TGCGCCAGCAGCTTGGTAGGGACTAGCGGGATATACAATGAGCAGTTCTTC.

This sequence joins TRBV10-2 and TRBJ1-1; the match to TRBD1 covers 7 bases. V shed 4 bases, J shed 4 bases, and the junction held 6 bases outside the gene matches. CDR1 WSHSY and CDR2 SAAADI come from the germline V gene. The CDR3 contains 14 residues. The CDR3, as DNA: TGCGCCAGCAGTGCGTCACAGGGGTTCACTGAAGCTTTCTTT. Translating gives CASSASQGFTEAFF.

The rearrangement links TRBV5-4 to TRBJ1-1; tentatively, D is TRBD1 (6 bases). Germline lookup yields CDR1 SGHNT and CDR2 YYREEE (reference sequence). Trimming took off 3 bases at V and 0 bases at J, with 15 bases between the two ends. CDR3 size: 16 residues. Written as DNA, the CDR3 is TGTGCCAGCAGCTACCTGACAGGTGGGGTGAACACTGAAGCTTTCTTT. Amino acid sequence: CASSYLTGGVNTEAFF.

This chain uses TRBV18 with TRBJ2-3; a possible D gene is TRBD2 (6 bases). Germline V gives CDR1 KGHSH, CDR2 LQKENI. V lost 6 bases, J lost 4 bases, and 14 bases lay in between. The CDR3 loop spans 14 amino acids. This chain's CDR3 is CASSPMEGADTQYF. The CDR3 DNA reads TGTGCCAGCTCCCCCATGGAGGGCGCAGATACGCAGTATTTT.

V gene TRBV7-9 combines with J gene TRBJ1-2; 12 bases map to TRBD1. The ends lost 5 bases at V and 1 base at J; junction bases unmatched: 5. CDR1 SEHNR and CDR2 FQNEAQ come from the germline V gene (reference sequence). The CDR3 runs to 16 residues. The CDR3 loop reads CASSQRDRGRNYGYTF. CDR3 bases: TGTGCCAGCAGCCAAAGGGACAGGGGGCGTAACTATGGCTACACCTTC.

CDR3 nucleotide sequence: TGTGCCAGCAGTTACATCAAACTTAGAGGCACTGAAGCTTTCTTT. It specifies CASSYIKLRGTEAFF. This sequence joins TRBV6-5 and TRBJ1-1; D ambiguous. There are 15 residues in the CDR3. Germline lookup yields CDR1 MNHEY and CDR2 SVGAGI. Between the trimmed V and J ends, which lost 2 bases and 4 bases, there was a span of 14 bases.

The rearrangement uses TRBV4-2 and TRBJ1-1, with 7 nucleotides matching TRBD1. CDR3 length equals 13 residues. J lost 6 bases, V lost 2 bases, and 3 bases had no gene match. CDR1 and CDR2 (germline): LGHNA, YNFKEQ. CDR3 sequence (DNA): TGTGCCAGCAGCCAAAACGACAGGGCTGAAGCTTTCTTT. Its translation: CASSQNDRAEAFF.

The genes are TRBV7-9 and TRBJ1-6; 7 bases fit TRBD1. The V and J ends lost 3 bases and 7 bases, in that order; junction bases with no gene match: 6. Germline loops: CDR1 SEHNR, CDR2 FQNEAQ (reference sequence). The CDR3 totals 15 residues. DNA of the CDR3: TGTGCCAGCAGCTTTACAGGGGCTCGCAATTCACCCCTCCACTTT. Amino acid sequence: CASSFTGARNSPLHF.

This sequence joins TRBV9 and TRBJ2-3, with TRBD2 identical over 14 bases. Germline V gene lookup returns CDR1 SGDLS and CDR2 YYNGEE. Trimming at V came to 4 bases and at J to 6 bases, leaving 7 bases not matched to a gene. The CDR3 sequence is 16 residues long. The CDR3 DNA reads TGTGCCAGCAGCTCTAGGACTAGCGGGAGGTATGATACGCAGTATTTT. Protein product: CASSSRTSGRYDTQYF.

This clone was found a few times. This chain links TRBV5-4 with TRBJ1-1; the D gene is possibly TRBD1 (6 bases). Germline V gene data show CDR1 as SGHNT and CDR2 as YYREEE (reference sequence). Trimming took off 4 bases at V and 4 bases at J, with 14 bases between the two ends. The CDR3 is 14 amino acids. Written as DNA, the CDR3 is TGTGCCAGCAGCCCGGGGGGGGGCAGCACTGAAGCTTTCTTT. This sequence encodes CASSPGGGSTEAFF.

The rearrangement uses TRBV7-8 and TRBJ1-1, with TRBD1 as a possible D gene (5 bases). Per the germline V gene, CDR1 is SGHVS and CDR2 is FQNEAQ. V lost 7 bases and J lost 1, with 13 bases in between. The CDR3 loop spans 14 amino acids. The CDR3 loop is CASNRATENTEAFF. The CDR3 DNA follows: TGTGCCAGCAACCGAGCGACAGAGAACACTGAAGCTTTCTTT.

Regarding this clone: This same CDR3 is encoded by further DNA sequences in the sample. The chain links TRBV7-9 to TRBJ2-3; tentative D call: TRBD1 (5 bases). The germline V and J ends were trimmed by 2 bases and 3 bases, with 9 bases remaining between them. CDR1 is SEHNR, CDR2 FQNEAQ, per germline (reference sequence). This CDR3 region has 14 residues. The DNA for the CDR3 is TGTGCCAGCAGCTTACAGGGTAGTACAGATACGCAGTATTTT. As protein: CASSLQGSTDTQYF. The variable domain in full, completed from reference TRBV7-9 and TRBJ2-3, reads DTGVSQNPRHKITKRGQNVTFRCDPISEHNRLYWYRQTLGQGPEFLTYFQNEAQLEKSRLLSDRFSAERPKGSFSTLEIQRTEQGDSAMYLCASSLQGSTDTQYFGPGTRLTVL.

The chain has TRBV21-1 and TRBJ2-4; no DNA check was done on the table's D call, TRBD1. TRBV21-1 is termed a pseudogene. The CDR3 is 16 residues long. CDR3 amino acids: CASSKLQGLAKNIQYF. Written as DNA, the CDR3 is TGTGCCAGCAGCAAGCTACAGGGTCTAGCCAAAAACATTCAGTACTTC.

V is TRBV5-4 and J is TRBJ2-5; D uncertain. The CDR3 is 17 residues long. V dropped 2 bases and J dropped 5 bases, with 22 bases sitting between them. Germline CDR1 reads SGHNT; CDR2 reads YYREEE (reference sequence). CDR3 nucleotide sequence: TGTGCCAGCAGCTTAACGTCTGGCGGATCGGGTCGGGAGACCCAGTACTTC. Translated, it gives CASSLTSGGSGRETQYF.

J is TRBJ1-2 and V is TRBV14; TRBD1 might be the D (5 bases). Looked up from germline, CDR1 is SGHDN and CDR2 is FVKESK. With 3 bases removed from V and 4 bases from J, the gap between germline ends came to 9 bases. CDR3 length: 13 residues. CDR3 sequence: CASSQGLGYGYTF. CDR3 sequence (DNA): TGTGCCAGCAGCCAGGGGCTGGGCTATGGCTACACCTTC.

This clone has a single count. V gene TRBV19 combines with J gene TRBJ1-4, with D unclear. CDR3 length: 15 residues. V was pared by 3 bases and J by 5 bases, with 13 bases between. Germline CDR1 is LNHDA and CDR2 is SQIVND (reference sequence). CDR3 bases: TGTGCCAGTAGTATCTATAGAACGAGGAATGAAAAACTGTTTTTT. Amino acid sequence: CASSIYRTRNEKLFF.

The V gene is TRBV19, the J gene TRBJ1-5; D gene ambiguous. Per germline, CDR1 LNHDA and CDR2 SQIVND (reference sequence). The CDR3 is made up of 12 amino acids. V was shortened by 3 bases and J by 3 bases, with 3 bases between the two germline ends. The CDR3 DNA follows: TGTGCCAGTAGTATCTCCAATCAGCCCCAGCATTTT. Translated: CASSISNQPQHF.

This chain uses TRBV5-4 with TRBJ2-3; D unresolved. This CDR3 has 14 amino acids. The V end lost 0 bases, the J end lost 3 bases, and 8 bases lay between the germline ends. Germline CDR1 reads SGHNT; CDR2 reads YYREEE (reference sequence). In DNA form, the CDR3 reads TGTGCCAGCAGCTTGGAGGTAGCTACAGATACGCAGTATTTT. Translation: CASSLEVATDTQYF.

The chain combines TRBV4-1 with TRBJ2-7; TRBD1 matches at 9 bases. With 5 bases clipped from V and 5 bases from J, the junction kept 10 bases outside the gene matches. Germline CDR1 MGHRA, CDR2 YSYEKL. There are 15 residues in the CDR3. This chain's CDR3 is CASSSTPGQGDEQYF. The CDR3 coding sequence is TGCGCCAGCAGCTCCACCCCGGGACAGGGTGACGAGCAGTACTTC.